A selection of T cell receptor beta chains follows, all from one sample in a study of blood T cell repertoires in COVID-19. Sequencing was performed with immunoSEQ multiplex PCR; in TCRdb, only in-frame clones are kept and a portion is missing. The sample includes roughly 34,000 clones, roughly 80% of them seen just once. The material sequenced was peripheral blood. These receptors originate from a man older than 75 with active or convalescent COVID-19. The CDR3 runs from the conserved cysteine through the conserved F or W. A D gene is named only where the DNA matches it firmly. The size entry is marked missing in some rows and otherwise reads once, few, many or a size class.

.	.	TRBV5-4	TRBJ1-5	CASSLWGVGNQPQHF	TGTGCCAGCAGCTTGTGGGGCGTTGGCAATCAGCCCCAGCATTTT
few	.	TRBV12-5	TRBJ2-1	CASGFLEGREFF	TGTGCTAGTGGTTTTTTAGAGGGTCGCGAGTTCTTC
.	TRBD2	TRBV5-1	TRBJ2-3	CASSHGTSDHTDTQYF	TGCGCCAGCAGCCACGGGACTAGCGACCACACAGATACGCAGTATTTT
.	.	TRBV19	TRBJ1-5	CASSRAGTGENQPQHF	TGTGCCAGTAGTAGAGCCGGGACGGGAGAAAATCAGCCCCAGCATTTT
few	.	TRBV5-4	TRBJ2-7	CASSSQGPGEQYF	TGTGCCAGCAGCTCACAGGGCCCCGGGGAGCAGTACTTC
once	TRBD2	TRBV24-1	TRBJ2-3	CATTVGTSGNTDTQYF	TGTGCCACCACTGTAGGGACTAGCGGGAACACAGATACGCAGTATTTT
.	.	TRBV28	TRBJ1-5	CASRIQTQPQHF	TGTGCCAGCAGGATACAGACTCAGCCCCAGCATTTT
once	TRBD1	TRBV19	TRBJ1-1	CASSPQTGGNGEAFF	TGTGCCAGTAGTCCCCAGACAGGGGGCAACGGTGAAGCTTTCTTT
.	.	TRBV2	TRBJ1-1	CASNLNTEAFF	TGTGCCAGCAACTTGAACACTGAAGCTTTCTTT
.	.	TRBV30	TRBJ1-4	CAWGPGLSNEKLFF	TGTGCCTGGGGCCCGGGACTGAGTAATGAAAAACTGTTTTTT
.	TRBD1	TRBV10-1	TRBJ2-5	CASSVSGTEQETQYF	TGCGCCAGCAGTGTTTCCGGGACAGAGCAAGAGACCCAGTACTTC
.	.	TRBV27	TRBJ2-5	CASLDRLRETQYF	TGTGCCAGCTTAGACAGGCTGCGGGAGACCCAGTACTTC
.	TRBD1	TRBV4-2	TRBJ1-2	CASSQDGTGRNYGYTF	TGTGCCAGCAGCCAAGATGGGACAGGGCGTAACTATGGCTACACCTTC
.	TRBD1	TRBV19	TRBJ1-5	CASTGTGGQPQHF	TGTGCCAGTACCGGGACAGGGGGGCAGCCCCAGCATTTT
.	TRBD2	TRBV5-4	TRBJ2-1	CASRVSGRDSYNEQFF	TGTGCCAGCAGAGTTAGCGGGAGAGATTCCTACAATGAGCAGTTCTTC
.	.	TRBV9	TRBJ1-1	CASSVAPQLNTEAFF	TGTGCCAGCAGCGTAGCCCCCCAGTTGAACACTGAAGCTTTCTTT